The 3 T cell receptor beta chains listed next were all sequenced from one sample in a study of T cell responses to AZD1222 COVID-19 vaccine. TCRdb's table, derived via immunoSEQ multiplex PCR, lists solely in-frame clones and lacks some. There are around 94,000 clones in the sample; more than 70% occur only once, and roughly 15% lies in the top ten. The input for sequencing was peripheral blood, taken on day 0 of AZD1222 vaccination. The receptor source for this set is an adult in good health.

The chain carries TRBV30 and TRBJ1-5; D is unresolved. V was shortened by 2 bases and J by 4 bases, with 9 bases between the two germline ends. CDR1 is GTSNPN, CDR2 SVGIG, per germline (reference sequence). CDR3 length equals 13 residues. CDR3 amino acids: CAWSPQYNQPQHF. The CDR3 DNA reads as TGTGCCTGGAGTCCGCAGTATAATCAGCCCCAGCATTTT.

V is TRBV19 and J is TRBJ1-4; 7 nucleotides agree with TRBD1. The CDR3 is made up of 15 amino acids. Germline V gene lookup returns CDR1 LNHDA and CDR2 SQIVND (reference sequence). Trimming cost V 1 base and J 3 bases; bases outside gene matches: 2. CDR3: CASSIAGTANEKLFF. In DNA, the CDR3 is TGTGCCAGTAGTATAGCCGGGACAGCTAATGAAAAACTGTTTTTT.

CDR3 bases: TGTGCCAGCAGCGTCAACAGGGCTGGTAGCACAGATACGCAGTATTTT. This encodes CASSVNRAGSTDTQYF. The V gene is TRBV9, the J gene TRBJ2-3, with a tentative D call TRBD1 (6 bases). V was cut by 2 bases and J by 0 bases, with 13 bases left in between. Germline CDR1 and CDR2: SGDLS and YYNGEE. The CDR3 spans 16 residues. Looking up the rest from reference TRBV9 and TRBJ2-3 gives the full variable domain: DSGVTQTPKHLITATGQRVTLRCSPRSGDLSVYWYQQSLDQGLQFLIQYYNGEERAKGNILERFSAQQFPDLHSELNLSSLELGDSALYFCASSVNRAGSTDTQYFGPGTRLTVL.